Given below is one T cell receptor (beta chain) in context. This sample is drawn from a study of blood T cell repertoires in COVID-19. Study context: Samples of COVID-19 (acute and convalescent) were obtained from the United States, Italy and Spain.

CDR1 and CDR2 (germline): SGHDN, FVKESK. The ends were cut back, 3 bases at V and 10 bases at J, with 24 bases in the middle. This CDR3 is 17 amino acids long. Original data processing: Reference gene primer amplification in the assay estimated nucleated cell counts. This table comes from immunoSEQ multiplex PCR, and its TCRdb copy is limited to in-frame clones, with some not included. V, J and clone size derive from that table, while D and trimming were established from the DNA sequence. The data show roughly 80,000 clones, 81% seen once. This receptor was taken from an older man with acute or convalescent COVID-19. The chain uses TRBV14 and TRBJ1-4; D is unclear. The source material was peripheral blood. CDR3 sequence reads: CASSHLQVRDGSGKLFF. The CDR3 DNA follows: TGTGCCAGCAGCCACCTCCAAGTGAGGGATGGTAGTGGAAAACTGTTTTTT.